This T cell receptor beta chain came from a study of T cell responses to AZD1222 COVID-19 vaccine. Whole-study results and caveats: Mapped onto spike, vaccine-associated CD4 TCRs spanned it and were dominant at 160-218 and 743-854. After the peak T cell response, and only then, were repertoires sampled. Close to half of spike-specific TCRs reportedly recognize unmutated variant regions. Seropositivity was recorded at baseline in only 6 or 7 AZD1222 recipients.

V dropped 1 base and J dropped 2 bases, with 8 bases sitting between them. Germline V CDR1 and CDR2: LGHDT, YNNKEL (reference sequence). The CDR3 has 14 amino acids. This clone was counted once. The antigen remains unidentified. Repertoires were generated with immunoSEQ multiplex PCR, while TCRdb's copy carries only in-frame clones and drops some. The data hold roughly 110,000 clones, with 85% to 90% observed a single time. The rearrangement uses TRBV3-1 (or the pseudogene TRBV3-2) and TRBJ1-2; D not resolved. The TCR sequence derives from an adult in good health. The sequencing here drew on peripheral blood, taken on day 0 of AZD1222 vaccination. CDR3 coding DNA: TGTGCCAGCAGCCAAGGCGAGAGCAACTATGGCTACACCTTC. Residues: CASSQGESNYGYTF.